A single sample is the source of the 20 T cell receptor beta chains below, sequenced in a study of T-cell reconstitution after alpha-beta-depleted transplantation in children. TCRbeta library construction was performed incorporating unique molecular identifiers. TCRdb reanalysed the PCR reads using MiXCR and keeps one entry per CDR3 protein. The data contain almost 500,000 distinct CDR3 sequences, approximately 13% of them seen just once; the ten biggest clones take up approximately 5.4%. Sequenced here: PBMCs from the stem cell graft donor, sampled from the stem cell graft. Receptors originate from a human donor who donated a stem cell graft to a child with combined immunodeficiency.

This clonotype has at least ten counts. The V gene is TRBV15, the J gene TRBJ2-2, with 10 nucleotides matching TRBD1. Germline CDR1 LNHNV, CDR2 YYDKDF (reference sequence). J lost 6 bases, V lost 11 bases, and 9 bases had no gene match. The CDR3 extends over 14 amino acids. This CDR3 is CAEGTGVEAGELFF. In nucleotides, the CDR3 is TGTGCCGAAGGGACAGGGGTTGAAGCCGGGGAGCTGTTTTTT.

In its sample, this clonotype was seen many times. V gene TRBV5-1 combines with J gene TRBJ1-1; 9 bases are a match to TRBD1. Trimming cost V 6 bases and J 1 base; bases outside gene matches: 1. The germline CDR1 and CDR2 sequences are SGHRS and YFSETQ. This CDR3 comprises 13 residues. CDR3 sequence reads: CASMGQGNTEAFF. CDR3 sequence (DNA): TGCGCCAGCATGGGACAGGGGAACACTGAAGCTTTCTTT.

A few counts support this clonotype. This chain joins TRBV11-2 and TRBJ2-7; D is uncertain. CDR1 is SGHAT and CDR2 is FQNNGV in the germline V gene. Deletions cut 1 base from V and 7 bases from J, with 14 bases between. CDR3 length: 14 amino acids. The DNA of the CDR3 is TGTGCCAGCAGCTTAGTTCGGAGATCGGTAGAGCAGTACTTC. It specifies CASSLVRRSVEQYF.

The CDR3: CASSKRPGGVGTDTQYF. CDR3 bases: TGTGCCAGCAGCAAAAGACCAGGGGGTGTGGGCACAGATACGCAGTATTTT. This chain connects TRBV27 to TRBJ2-3, with TRBD1 matching 7 bases. Germline values: CDR1 MNHEY, CDR2 SMNVEV (reference sequence). V was clipped by 6 bases and J by 1 base; unmatched bases: 13. This CDR3 spans 17 amino acids.

The J gene is TRBJ2-3, the V gene TRBV29-1, with 11 bases that match TRBD2. The CDR3 consists of 16 residues. Germline values: CDR1 SQVTM, CDR2 ANQGSEA. V shed 6 bases and J 5 bases; nucleotides not matched to a gene: 13. The CDR3 loop reads CSVRGTSGSYIDTQYF. DNA of the CDR3: TGCAGCGTCCGGGGAACTAGCGGGAGTTATATAGATACGCAGTATTTT.

This clonotype was detected only a few times. The chain combines TRBV6-5 with TRBJ2-5; tentatively, D is TRBD2 (6 bases). CDR3 length: 14 residues. Germline V gene data show CDR1 as MNHEY and CDR2 as SVGAGI. Trimming pared 4 bases from V and 3 bases from J, leaving 12 bases between. The CDR3 DNA sequence: TGTGCCAGCAGTTCCGCCCCGGGGGAAGAGACCCAGTACTTC. Translating gives CASSSAPGEETQYF.

The table lists this clonotype with a few counts. The chain has TRBV9 and TRBJ2-3; maybe TRBD2 (6 bases). This CDR3 contains 14 residues. In germline, CDR1 is SGDLS, CDR2 YYNGEE. With 0 bases removed from V and 3 bases from J, the gap between germline ends came to 8 bases. In DNA form, the CDR3 reads TGTGCCAGCAGCGTAGCACTAGCAACAGATACGCAGTATTTT. This encodes CASSVALATDTQYF.

This clonotype was observed a few times. This chain joins TRBV29-1 and TRBJ2-7; D not resolved. The CDR3 is 11 residues long. The germline V and J ends were trimmed by 7 bases and 8 bases, with 15 bases remaining between them. The V gene's germline CDR1 is SQVTM and CDR2 ANQGSEA. Here the CDR3 DNA reads TGCAGCGCTGTAATTTCTATGAAGCAGTACTTC. Translating it yields CSAVISMKQYF.

The sample holds many counts of this clonotype. The chain carries TRBV12-3 or TRBV12-4 and TRBJ2-6; unclear D gene. The V gene lost 6 bases and the J gene lost 0 bases, with 9 bases spanning the gap. The CDR3 is made up of 15 amino acids. The DNA for the CDR3 is TGTGCCAGCAGGGCCAGGAGCTCTGGGGCCAACGTCCTGACTTTC. Its translation: CASRARSSGANVLTF.

This clonotype was detected many times. The chain has TRBV5-1 and TRBJ2-2, with a weak D call TRBD1 (5 bases). There are 17 residues in the CDR3. CDR1 is SGHRS, CDR2 YFSETQ, per germline. V lost 0 bases, J lost 6 bases, and 18 bases lay in between. CDR3 in DNA: TGCGCCAGCAGCTTGGACCCTGCGGCAGGGAAGCCCGGGGAGCTGTTTTTT. Amino acid sequence: CASSLDPAAGKPGELFF.

CDR3 sequence reads: CASTTDRGGYEQYF. The DNA for the CDR3 is TGTGCCAGCACCACGGACAGGGGAGGCTACGAGCAGTACTTC. This chain joins TRBV2 and TRBJ2-7, with TRBD1 identical over 9 bases. The germline V gene encodes CDR1 SNHLY and CDR2 FYNNEI. CDR3 length: 14 residues. V was clipped by 7 bases and J by 3 bases; unmatched bases: 7.

Only a few counts were recorded for this clonotype. This chain joins TRBV3-1 and TRBJ2-7, with D perhaps matching TRBD1 or TRBD2 (5 bases each). The CDR3 is made up of 14 amino acids. V dropped 4 bases and J dropped 4 bases, with 14 bases sitting between them. The germline V gene has CDR1 LGHDT and CDR2 YNNKEL (reference sequence). The CDR3 bases are TGTGCCAGCAGCCCGGGACCGGCCTTATACGAGCAGTACTTC. This gives the protein CASSPGPALYEQYF.

The genes are TRBV12-3 or TRBV12-4 and TRBJ2-5; D remains unclear. The CDR3 runs to 8 residues. This CDR3 is CAYPNEYF. CDR3 DNA: TGTGCATACCCTAACGAGTACTTC.

This clonotype was detected many times. The rearrangement uses TRBV27 and TRBJ2-1; D remains unclear. V was clipped by 6 bases and J by 2 bases, with 8 bases between them. Germline V gene lookup returns CDR1 MNHEY and CDR2 SMNVEV (reference sequence). CDR3 length equals 13 residues. In DNA form, the CDR3 reads TGTGCCAGCAGACTGGTCCCCTACAATGAGCAGTTCTTC. It codes for CASRLVPYNEQFF.

This clonotype showed up many times. The CDR3 sequence is CASSLDGEASPLHF. In DNA, the CDR3 is TGTGCCAGCAGTTTGGACGGGGAGGCTTCACCCCTCCACTTT. The genes are TRBV27 and TRBJ1-6; D ambiguous. CDR3 size: 14 residues. The V gene's germline CDR1 is MNHEY and CDR2 SMNVEV (reference sequence). V lost 3 bases and J lost 9, with 12 bases in between.

This clonotype has more than one count but fewer than ten. The chain has TRBV4-3 and TRBJ1-5, with TRBD1 matching over 7 bases. V lost 3 bases to trimming and J lost 5 bases; unmatched junction nucleotides: 4. CDR3 length equals 14 residues. Per germline, CDR1 LGHNA and CDR2 YSLEER. This chain's CDR3 is CASSHRQGDQPQHF. The CDR3 bases are TGCGCCAGCAGCCACCGACAGGGCGATCAGCCCCAGCATTTT.

This clonotype was observed many times. The junction departs from the called germline gene at one end, perhaps through a read error. The chain employs TRBV5-1 and TRBJ2-7; 8 nucleotides match TRBD1. The CDR3 totals 15 residues. Germline V lookup: CDR1 SGHRS, CDR2 YFSETQ. In nucleotides, the CDR3 is TGTGCCAGCTCACTTGCCGGGACAGGCCCCTACGAGCAGTACTTC. It encodes CASSLAGTGPYEQYF.

This clonotype showed up just a few times. The rearrangement links TRBV5-5 to TRBJ2-7, with TRBD1 as a possible D gene (6 bases). The V and J ends lost 1 base and 2 bases respectively, with 10 bases between them. Germline-derived CDR1 and CDR2 are SGHKS and YYEKEE (reference sequence). This CDR3 region has 14 residues. CDR3 nucleotide sequence: TGTGCCAGCAGCTTGTGGGGGCCTACCTACGAGCAGTACTTC. Amino acid sequence: CASSLWGPTYEQYF.

V gene TRBV6-2 or TRBV6-3 combines with J gene TRBJ1-5; D is undetermined. CDR1 is MNHEY, CDR2 SVGEGT, per germline. The CDR3 length is 14 residues. V was clipped by 7 bases and J by 0 bases, with 10 bases between them. CDR3 in amino acids: CASTGLTSNQPQHF. The CDR3 DNA sequence: TGTGCCAGCACTGGACTGACTAGCAATCAGCCCCAGCATTTT.

This clonotype was counted many times. The chain combines TRBV6-4 with TRBJ2-6; tentative D call: TRBD1 (5 bases). Germline-derived CDR1 and CDR2 are MRHNA and SNTAGT. This CDR3 region has 16 residues. Trimming removed 2 bases from V and 0 bases from J, with 8 bases in between. The CDR3: CASSDADSSGANVLTF. The CDR3 coding sequence is TGTGCCAGCAGTGACGCAGACAGCTCTGGGGCCAACGTCCTGACTTTC.